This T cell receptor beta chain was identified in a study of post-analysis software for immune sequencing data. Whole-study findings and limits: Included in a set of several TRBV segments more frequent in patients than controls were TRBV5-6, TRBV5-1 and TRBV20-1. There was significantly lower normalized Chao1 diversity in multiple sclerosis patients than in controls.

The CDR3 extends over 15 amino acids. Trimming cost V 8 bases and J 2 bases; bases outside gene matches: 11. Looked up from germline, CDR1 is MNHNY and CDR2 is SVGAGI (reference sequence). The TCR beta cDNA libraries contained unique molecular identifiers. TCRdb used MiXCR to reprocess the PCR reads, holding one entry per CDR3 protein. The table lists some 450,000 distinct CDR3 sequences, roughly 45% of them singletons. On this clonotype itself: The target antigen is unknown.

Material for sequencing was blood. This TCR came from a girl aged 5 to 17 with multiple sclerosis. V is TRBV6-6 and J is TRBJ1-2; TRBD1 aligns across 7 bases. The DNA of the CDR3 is TGTGCCAGCGTTCGACAGGGTCGGGAGAACTATGGCTACACCTTC. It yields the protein CASVRQGRENYGYTF.